This T cell receptor (beta chain) derives from a study of blood T cells in healthy people across ages. Study conclusions and caveats: There was no known CMV status for donors, so expanded clonotype changes were possibly confounded.

A few counts support this clonotype. Its target is unknown. Germline and junction disagree at one end, which may indicate a read error. Primed by a sample-barcoded 5' primer and a J-beta primer mix, a second PCR proceeded for about 7 to 11 cycles. CDR3-containing paired-end reads numbering at least 2.5 million came from each sample. TCRdb re-called the 5' RACE reads with MiXCR, one entry per CDR3 protein. This table has about 1.4 million distinct CDR3 sequences, roughly 64% appearing once. The CDR3 contains 11 residues. J is TRBJ2-1 and V is TRBV12-3 or TRBV12-4, with D perhaps TRBD1 (6 bases). Sample: blood. The TCR comes from a man aged 18-30 years in good health. This chain's CDR3 is CASKGQNEQFF. The CDR3 nucleotides are TGCGCCAGCAAGGGACAAAATGAGCAGTTCTTC.